The rows below give T cell receptor beta chains drawn from one sample of a study of beta chain features in type 1 diabetes. Using immunoSEQ multiplex PCR, the repertoire was profiled, and TCRdb retains in-frame clones only, with some absent. The data hold under 250,000 clones, with about a tenth observed a single time. The sequencing input was central memory CD4+ T cells from blood. These receptors all stem from a man between 18 and 29 years old in good health. Both conserved end residues are part of each CDR3. The D gene is left open where the match is weak. Clone size, where shown, is once, few, many, or a class for clones that have expanded.

length	size	D	V	J	DNA	CDR3
17	many	TRBD2	TRBV4-1	TRBJ2-3	TGCGCCAGCAGCCAAGGGAGTAGCGGGAGATCCACAGATACGCAGTATTTT	CASSQGSSGRSTDTQYF
18	many	TRBD2	TRBV7-9	TRBJ2-7	TGTGCCAGCAGCCCGTTCCCCGTTACTAGCGGGATCTCCTACGAGCAGTACTTC	CASSPFPVTSGISYEQYF
16	NA	NA	TRBV14	TRBJ1-4	TGTGCCAGCAGCCAAGAAATCAACAGCTTAGGTGAAAAACTGTTTTTT	CASSQEINSLGEKLFF
13	few	TRBD1	TRBV29-1	TRBJ2-1	TGCAGCGGTGGGACAGGGGAACCCAATGAGCAGTTCTTC	CSGGTGEPNEQFF
14	few	TRBD1	TRBV29-1	TRBJ1-1	TGCAGCGTCCCAAGGGACAGGATGAACACTGAAGCTTTCTTT	CSVPRDRMNTEAFF
17	NA	TRBD2	TRBV9	TRBJ2-1	TGTGCCAGCAGCGTAGACGGGGGGACTAGCGGATACAATGAGCAGTTCTTC	CASSVDGGTSGYNEQFF
14	few	NA	TRBV29-1	TRBJ2-1	TGCAGCGTTCTTGGGACCCGAAGGGCCAATGAGCAGTTCTTC	CSVLGTRRANEQFF
15	few	NA	TRBV11-2	TRBJ2-2	TGTGCCAGCAGCTTAGGTACAGGGAGGACCGGGGAGCTGTTTTTT	CASSLGTGRTGELFF
15	NA	NA	TRBV10-3	TRBJ2-1	TGTGCCATCAGTGAGTCGGCGTTCGAGTACAATGAGCAGTTCTTC	CAISESAFEYNEQFF
16	many	TRBD2	TRBV5-6	TRBJ2-5	TGTGCCAGCAGCTTGGTGGGACTAGCGGGGAGCAAGACCCAGTACTTC	CASSLVGLAGSKTQYF
15	NA	TRBD1	TRBV13	TRBJ1-1	TGTGCCAGCAGCCCCCGCGGGACAGGGAGAACTGAAGCTTTCTTT	CASSPRGTGRTEAFF
14	NA	NA	TRBV5-4	TRBJ2-7	TGTGCCAGCAGCCTGACGGGACTCCCCAGCGAGCAGTACTTC	CASSLTGLPSEQYF
12	NA	NA	TRBV6-1	TRBJ1-2	TGTGCCAGCAGTGACAGGGAAGATGGCTACACCTTC	CASSDREDGYTF
11	few	NA	TRBV2	TRBJ1-2	TGTGCCAGCAGCCCCGACTATGGCTACACCTTC	CASSPDYGYTF
15	NA	TRBD2	TRBV29-1	TRBJ2-3	TGCAGCGTGGGCGGGAGGGCCTATTTGACAGATACGCAGTATTTT	CSVGGRAYLTDTQYF
14	NA	NA	TRBV5-4	TRBJ2-2	TGTGCCAGCAGCTTTGACCTTAACACCGGGGAGCTGTTTTTT	CASSFDLNTGELFF
12	NA	NA	TRBV5-6	TRBJ1-2	TGTGCCAGCAGCTTTCAGGATTTGAGCTACACCTTC	CASSFQDLSYTF
14	few	TRBD1	TRBV2	TRBJ2-1	TGTGCCAGCAGTCTACAGGGGGCAAGCAATGAGCAGTTCTTC	CASSLQGASNEQFF
17	few	NA	TRBV15	TRBJ2-2	TGTGCCACCAGCAGATCCCCCGTGGGGGGCGCGAACGGGGAGCTGTTTTTT	CATSRSPVGGANGELFF
15	NA	NA	TRBV18	TRBJ2-5	TGTGCCAGCTCACCCACAACCGGGACTCAAGAGACCCAGTACTTC	CASSPTTGTQETQYF
13	few	TRBD2	TRBV29-1	TRBJ2-4	TGCAGCGTTGAGGGGACTAGCGGGGATCCACAGTACTTC	CSVEGTSGDPQYF
20	few	TRBD2	TRBV4-1	TRBJ2-1	TGCGCCAGCAGCCAAGTCGGACTAGCGGGAGTAAGCACTGGTAACAATGAGCAGTTCTTC	CASSQVGLAGVSTGNNEQFF
13	NA	NA	TRBV18	TRBJ2-7	TGTGCCAGCTCACCAGGGACTTTCTACGAGCAGTACTTC	CASSPGTFYEQYF
13	few	NA	TRBV7-8	TRBJ2-1	TGTGCCAGCAGCTCGGACTTATACAATGAGCAGTTCTTC	CASSSDLYNEQFF
14	many	TRBD1	TRBV6-6	TRBJ1-2	TGTGCCAGCACCCTCCCGACAGGGAACTATGGCTACACCTTC	CASTLPTGNYGYTF
15	NA	NA	TRBV2	TRBJ1-1	TGTGCCAGCAAGCGACAGGCAATTATGAACACTGAAGCTTTCTTT	CASKRQAIMNTEAFF
14	NA	TRBD1	TRBV30	TRBJ2-5	TGTGCCTGGAGGGTAGACAGGGGCCAAGAGACCCAGTACTTC	CAWRVDRGQETQYF
14	NA	TRBD1	TRBV7-2	TRBJ2-5	TGTGCCAGCAGCTTTAACAGGGGCAGAGAGACCCAGTACTTC	CASSFNRGRETQYF
13	NA	NA	TRBV4-2	TRBJ2-3	TGTGCCAGCAGCCGGGACCGACCAGATACGCAGTATTTT	CASSRDRPDTQYF
12	many	NA	TRBV7-3	TRBJ2-5	TGTGCCAGCAGCGAACAGGGCAAGACCCAGTACTTC	CASSEQGKTQYF
13	NA	NA	TRBV30	TRBJ2-7	TGTGCCTGGAGTGGGGGGGCCTCCTACGAGCAGTACTTC	CAWSGGASYEQYF
14	NA	NA	TRBV4-1	TRBJ2-6	TGCGCCAGCTCAAGGGGGGCTGGGGCCAACGTCCTGACTTTC	CASSRGAGANVLTF
16	few	TRBD2	TRBV7-2	TRBJ2-3	TGTGCCAGCAGCTTAGCGGCTAGCGGGAGGGCATATACGCAGTATTTT	CASSLAASGRAYTQYF
12	few	TRBD1	TRBV2	TRBJ1-2	TGTGCCAGCACTAGTCAAGGGGGCGGCTACACCTTC	CASTSQGGGYTF
17	few	TRBD2	TRBV7-9	TRBJ2-3	TGTGCCAGCAGCTTAGCAGGGACCGGACTAGCCACAGATACGCAGTATTTT	CASSLAGTGLATDTQYF
13	few	NA	TRBV30	TRBJ1-3	TGTGCCTGGAATGGAAGGTCGGGAAACACCATATATTTT	CAWNGRSGNTIYF
15	NA	TRBD2	TRBV7-9	TRBJ2-3	TGTGCCAGCAGCCGGACTAGCGGTAGCACAGATACGCAGTATTTT	CASSRTSGSTDTQYF
14	few	NA	TRBV30	TRBJ2-5	TGTGCCTGGAGTCCATTGACAGGACAAGAGACCCAGTACTTC	CAWSPLTGQETQYF
14	many	NA	TRBV30	TRBJ1-2	TGTGCCTGGAGGGGTCTACAGGTTCGGTATGGCTACACCTTC	CAWRGLQVRYGYTF
14	NA	NA	TRBV7-3	TRBJ2-7	TGTGCCAGCAGCCCCCAGTCGGCAGGGGACGAGCAGTACTTC	CASSPQSAGDEQYF
14	few	NA	TRBV29-1	TRBJ2-5	TGCAGCGTTCCCCCGGCAGGTGCCGAGGAGACCCAGTACTTC	CSVPPAGAEETQYF
12	once	NA	TRBV2	TRBJ2-7	TGTGCCAGTAGAGAAGAACGCTACGAGCAGTACTTC	CASREERYEQYF
14	few	NA	TRBV29-1	TRBJ2-3	TGCAGCGTTGTGGGGGGCGTAGCAACAGATACGCAGTATTTT	CSVVGGVATDTQYF
13	few	NA	TRBV19	TRBJ1-1	TGTGCCAGTAGTATCGAAGGGCTTGCTGAAGCTTTCTTT	CASSIEGLAEAFF
14	NA	NA	TRBV10-3	TRBJ1-1	TGTGCCATCAGTGAGTCGCCCCCGGACACTGAAGCTTTCTTT	CAISESPPDTEAFF
13	few	NA	TRBV29-1	TRBJ2-2	TGCAGCGTTGAAGGATGGCAGCCCGGGGAGCTGTTTTTT	CSVEGWQPGELFF
15	NA	TRBD2	TRBV6-5	TRBJ2-3	TGTGCCAGCAGTTATGGGCTAGCGGGAGCAGATACGCAGTATTTT	CASSYGLAGADTQYF
13	many	NA	TRBV7-7	TRBJ2-1	TGTGCTAGCAGCTTAGTCGAAAACAATGAGCAGTTCTTC	CASSLVENNEQFF
14	NA	NA	TRBV25-1	TRBJ2-7	TGTGCCAGCCGAGAGGGCCCCAGCTCCTACGAGCAGTACTTC	CASREGPSSYEQYF
14	NA	NA	TRBV19	TRBJ2-5	TGTGCCAGTAGTATCGGGCCGACCCAAGAGACCCAGTACTTC	CASSIGPTQETQYF
13	many	TRBD2	TRBV10-3	TRBJ2-1	TGTGCCACAGCGGGATTAGGGAACAATGAGCAGTTCTTC	CATAGLGNNEQFF
14	medium-sized	NA	TRBV29-1	TRBJ2-1	TGCAGCGCCGGTGGTGGGGTAGTTCGTAGTGAGCAGTTCTTC	CSAGGGVVRSEQFF
17	NA	TRBD1	TRBV9	TRBJ2-2	TGTGCCAGCAGCGGGGGCCCTGGGACAGGGAACACCGGGGAGCTGTTTTTT	CASSGGPGTGNTGELFF